The T cell receptor beta chain under discussion was sequenced for a study of cytomegalovirus exposure and HLA in healthy donors. Regarding the study as a whole: Later analysis found that TCR beta chains associated with HLA were more clonally expanded than other, equally common chains.

This CDR3 region has 16 residues. The junction had 11 bases not matched to a gene; V was cut back by 4 bases and J by 7 bases. CDR1 and CDR2 (germline): MNHEY, SMNVEV (reference sequence). As for this clone: The antigen is unknown.

The PCR employed 60 Vbeta primers together with 13 Jbeta primers. Clones were sequenced by immunoSEQ multiplex PCR, and TCRdb holds only the in-frame ones, with some missing. Of 95,000 to 150,000 clones in the sample, about 80% were seen once. Material for sequencing was PBMCs. This receptor was taken from a woman aged 45-65 years in good health and CMV-seropositive. J is TRBJ2-2 and V is TRBV27; 8 nucleotides line up with TRBD1. The CDR3 bases are TGTGCCAGCAGTTCCCACCGACAGGGGACGAGCGGGGAGCTGTTTTTT. Translating it yields CASSSHRQGTSGELFF.